This T cell receptor beta chain derives from a study of cytomegalovirus exposure and HLA in healthy donors. PCR was performed using 60 Vbeta and 13 Jbeta primers. Assay: immunoSEQ multiplex PCR; the TCRdb copy retains only in-frame clones and omits some. The data contain roughly 130,000 clones, around 66% of them singletons. These donors, healthy bone marrow donors, were studied. Study-wide points: A few CMV-associated chains proved CMV antigen-specific in vitro. An analysis done earlier found most TCR beta V segments productive about 87% or about 30% of the time.

Notes on this clone: As yet, its antigen is unknown.

The receptor's source is a woman aged 40 to 55 in good health and CMV-seropositive. The sequenced material came from PBMCs.

CDR3 amino acids: CASSIREEGNSPLHF. The CDR3 region has the DNA TGTGCCAGCAGCATTCGGGAGGAAGGTAATTCACCCCTCCACTTT. The chain has TRBV9 and TRBJ1-6; no firm D call. The CDR3 is 15 amino acids. Germline V CDR1 and CDR2: SGDLS, YYNGEE. V was trimmed by 4 bases and J by 6 bases, leaving 14 bases between them.